Listed below are T cell receptor beta chains from one sample, sequenced in a study of control samples from healthy donors and cancer patients. TCRdb keeps only in-frame clones here, not all; method: immunoSEQ multiplex PCR. Here the sample spans roughly 370,000 clones, 80% to 95% being singletons. Source material: PBMCs. The origin of the receptors is a middle-aged man with head and neck cancer. Each CDR3 is given with its conserved first and last residue. D genes are given only for firm matches. Only some rows state a clone size, as once, few, many or a class for expanded clones.

TRBV12-3/TRBV12-4	.	.	TRBJ1-4	CASTTELNEKLFF	TGTGCCAGCACGACAGAGCTTAATGAAAAACTGTTTTTT
TRBV5-8	.	TRBD1	TRBJ1-2	CASSLRDSVFYGYTF	TGTGCCAGCAGCTTACGGGACAGCGTATTCTATGGCTACACCTTC
TRBV5-6	.	.	TRBJ2-7	CASSPPGSSYEQYF	TGTGCCAGCAGCCCCCCGGGCAGCTCCTACGAGCAGTACTTC
TRBV6-1	.	TRBD1	TRBJ2-1	CASSEQWISGGPGTYNEQFF	TGTGCCAGCAGTGAACAATGGATCTCAGGGGGCCCGGGGACCTACAATGAGCAGTTCTTC
TRBV11-2	.	TRBD1	TRBJ1-4	CASSSGTGYTNEKLFF	TGTGCCAGCAGTTCCGGGACAGGGTATACTAATGAAAAACTGTTTTTT
TRBV19	few	TRBD1	TRBJ2-7	CATSTSVGQGYEQYF	TGTGCCACCTCGACTTCGGTGGGACAGGGCTACGAGCAGTACTTC
TRBV7-9	.	.	TRBJ1-5	CASSLGGAQPQHF	TGTGCCAGCAGCTTAGGGGGGGCTCAGCCCCAGCATTTT
TRBV5-1	.	TRBD2	TRBJ2-7	CASSPPGTSGRAFEQYF	TGCGCCAGCAGCCCTCCCGGGACTAGCGGGAGGGCCTTCGAGCAGTACTTC
TRBV4-2	few	.	TRBJ1-4	CASSQADRSGEKLFF	TGTGCCAGCAGCCAAGCCGACAGGAGTGGCGAAAAACTGTTTTTT
TRBV18	.	TRBD1	TRBJ2-5	CASSPGTEETQYF	TGTGCCAGCTCACCGGGGACAGAAGAGACCCAGTACTTC
TRBV5-6	.	.	TRBJ1-6	CASSTSTDFYNSPLHF	TGTGCCAGCAGCACCTCGACAGACTTTTACAATTCACCCCTCCACTTT
TRBV4-1	.	.	TRBJ1-6	CASSQGPGSPLSSYNSPLHF	TGCGCCAGCAGCCAAGGTCCAGGGAGCCCTCTAAGCTCCTATAATTCACCCCTCCACTTT
TRBV9	few	.	TRBJ2-1	CASSVARQGIGNEQFF	TGTGCCAGCAGCGTAGCGCGCCAGGGGATAGGCAATGAGCAGTTCTTC
TRBV15	.	.	TRBJ2-6	CATSRDWASGANVLTF	TGTGCCACCAGCAGAGATTGGGCATCTGGGGCCAACGTCCTGACTTTC
TRBV13	.	.	TRBJ1-5	CASSSRGRPLQPQHF	TGTGCCAGCAGTTCGAGGGGGAGGCCCCTTCAGCCCCAGCATTTT
TRBV10-1	once	TRBD2	TRBJ2-3	CASSSMTSGGPPRADTQYF	TGCGCCAGCAGCTCGATGACTAGCGGAGGGCCCCCTCGGGCAGATACGCAGTATTTT
TRBV4-1	.	.	TRBJ2-5	CASSQGTLGETQYF	TGCGCCAGCAGCCAAGGGACCCTTGGAGAGACCCAGTACTTC
TRBV11-2	.	TRBD2	TRBJ2-2	CASSLFGTTNTGELFF	TGTGCCAGCAGCTTATTTGGGACTACGAACACCGGGGAGCTGTTTTTT
TRBV2	once	.	TRBJ1-2	CASLRGGSIDGYTF	TGTGCCAGCCTTCGTGGGGGATCAATAGATGGCTACACCTTC
TRBV19	.	TRBD1	TRBJ2-7	CASSTQGGRYEQYF	TGTGCCAGTAGCACGCAAGGGGGCAGGTACGAGCAGTACTTC
TRBV5-1	.	.	TRBJ1-1	CASSLGSLNTEAFF	TGCGCCAGCAGCTTGGGGTCCTTGAACACTGAAGCTTTCTTT
TRBV19	.	.	TRBJ1-5	CASRTAGVSQPQHF	TGTGCCAGTAGGACGGCGGGGGTGAGTCAGCCCCAGCATTTT
TRBV5-5	.	.	TRBJ1-1	CASSLGRLGLNTEAFF	TGTGCCAGCAGCTTGGGGCGATTAGGACTGAACACTGAAGCTTTCTTT
TRBV9	once	TRBD1	TRBJ2-1	CASSRLRGHEQFF	TGTGCCAGCAGCCGATTAAGGGGGCATGAGCAGTTCTTC
TRBV27	.	.	TRBJ2-3	CASRTPGDWTDTQYF	TGTGCCAGCCGAACGCCAGGGGATTGGACAGATACGCAGTATTTT
TRBV28	few	.	TRBJ1-1	CASSPQGKGTEAFF	TGTGCCAGCAGCCCCCAGGGGAAGGGCACTGAAGCTTTCTTT
TRBV9	.	.	TRBJ1-3	CASSGVRGRGNSGNTIYF	TGTGCCAGCAGCGGTGTTCGAGGTCGGGGTAACTCTGGAAACACCATATATTTT
TRBV5-5	.	TRBD1	TRBJ2-5	CASSPGAGQGAEETQYF	TGTGCCAGCAGCCCGGGGGCCGGACAGGGGGCAGAAGAGACCCAGTACTTC
TRBV20-1	.	.	TRBJ1-1	CSASFTQLGAEAFF	TGCAGTGCTAGTTTCACCCAGCTTGGCGCTGAAGCTTTCTTT
TRBV2	.	.	TRBJ1-4	CASTLGVATNEKLFF	TGTGCCAGCACTCTAGGAGTGGCAACTAATGAAAAACTGTTTTTT
TRBV2	.	.	TRBJ2-1	CASPRYNEQFF	TGTGCCAGCCCCCGTTACAATGAGCAGTTCTTC
TRBV11-3	.	.	TRBJ1-1	CASSLGTTEAFF	TGTGCCAGCAGCTTAGGGACTACTGAAGCTTTCTTT